This is a list of T cell receptor beta chains from one sample in a study of blood T cell repertoires in COVID-19. Method: immunoSEQ multiplex PCR; TCRdb's copy keeps in-frame clones and lacks some. The sample contains approximately 360,000 clones, 85% to 90% of which appear only once. The sample taken for sequencing was PBMCs or T cells enriched from blood (not recorded which). The receptors originated from a woman in her twenties or thirties with acute COVID-19. CDR3s include the opening cysteine and the closing phenylalanine or tryptophan. A D gene is named only where the DNA matches it firmly. Size tells how often a clone was seen (once, few, many) or the class of an expanded clone, and some rows leave it out.

clone_size j_call cdr3_length d_call v_call cdr3_nt cdr3_aa
. TRBJ1-2 14 TRBD1 TRBV6-6 TGTGCCAGCAGTGGGGACAGGTTCAGCTATGGCTACACCTTC CASSGDRFSYGYTF
. TRBJ2-3 16 . TRBV5-1 TGCGCCAGCAGCTTGGATCTCAGGGGTCGGACAGATACGCAGTATTTT CASSLDLRGRTDTQYF
. TRBJ1-1 13 . TRBV5-6 TGTGCCAGCAGCCGAGATAGGGGCACTGAAGCTTTCTTT CASSRDRGTEAFF
few TRBJ1-4 13 . TRBV18 TGTGCCAGCTCCCCCGAGCTGAATGAAAAACTGTTTTTT CASSPELNEKLFF
. TRBJ2-7 13 . TRBV10-3 TGTGCCATCAGTAGGGACATGACCTACGAGCAGTACTTC CAISRDMTYEQYF
. TRBJ2-3 12 . TRBV11-3 TGTGCCAGCAGCCTAAACACAGATACGCAGTATTTT CASSLNTDTQYF
. TRBJ2-1 18 . TRBV7-8 TGTGCCAGCAGCTTATCACGGGGGTGGACGAGCTCCTACAATGAGCAGTTCTTC CASSLSRGWTSSYNEQFF
. TRBJ1-1 15 . TRBV29-1 TGCAGCGTTGGACTAGCAGGTCAGGGTTCCCCTGAAGCTTTCTTT CSVGLAGQGSPEAFF
. TRBJ2-1 17 . TRBV5-1 TGCGCCAGCAGCTTGGTTTGGGGGAGGCCGGATAACAATGAGCAGTTCTTC CASSLVWGRPDNNEQFF
. TRBJ1-1 15 . TRBV19 TGTGCCAGTGGAACCTCGGACAGAGCGAACACTGAAGCTTTCTTT CASGTSDRANTEAFF